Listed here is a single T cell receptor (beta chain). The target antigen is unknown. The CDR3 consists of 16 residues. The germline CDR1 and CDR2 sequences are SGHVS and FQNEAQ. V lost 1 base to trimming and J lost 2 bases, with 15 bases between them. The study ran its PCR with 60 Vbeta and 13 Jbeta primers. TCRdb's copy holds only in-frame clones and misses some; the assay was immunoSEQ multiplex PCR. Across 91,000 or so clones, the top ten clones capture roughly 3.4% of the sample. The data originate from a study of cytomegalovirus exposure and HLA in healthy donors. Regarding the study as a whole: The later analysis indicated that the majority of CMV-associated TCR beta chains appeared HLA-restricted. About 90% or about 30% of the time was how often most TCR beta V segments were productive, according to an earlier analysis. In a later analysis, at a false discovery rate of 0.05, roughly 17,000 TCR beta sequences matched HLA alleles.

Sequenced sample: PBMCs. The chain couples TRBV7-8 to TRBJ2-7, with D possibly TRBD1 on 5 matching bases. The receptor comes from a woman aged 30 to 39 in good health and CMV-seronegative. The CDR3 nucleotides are TGTGCCAGCAGCTTAGATGTAGCAGGGCTGGCCTACGAGCAGTACTTC. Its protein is CASSLDVAGLAYEQYF.